This TCR beta chain was recovered during a study of blood T cell repertoires in COVID-19. As for the study in general: Samples came from the United States, Italy and Spain, spanning acute and convalescent COVID-19. T cells, B-cell-depleted T cells, or PBMCs supplied cDNA or gDNA.

Original processing notes: Counts of nucleated cells, estimated from reference gene primer amplification, were obtained. Assay used: immunoSEQ multiplex PCR; TCRdb lists only in-frame clones, some missing. V and J calls and clone size follow that table, whereas D and trimming were derived from the DNA. The table has about 230,000 clones, 81% seen once. V lost 4 bases and J lost 3, with 19 bases in between. This CDR3 has 16 amino acids. Germline V gene sequence: CDR1 SGHDT, CDR2 YYEEEE. The sequencing input was peripheral blood. V gene TRBV5-6 combines with J gene TRBJ1-2; D might be TRBD1 (5 bases). The receptor was derived from a woman of 80 years or more with acute or convalescent COVID-19. The CDR3: CASSRGSGYFHYGYTF. The CDR3 DNA reads TGTGCCAGCAGCCGGGGGTCCGGTTACTTCCACTATGGCTACACCTTC.